Each of the 19 T cell receptor beta chains below was sequenced from the same sample in a study of OX40 agonist ivuxolimab in advanced cancers. Clones were sequenced by immunoSEQ multiplex PCR, and TCRdb holds only the in-frame ones, with some missing. The sample lists about 60,000 clones, approximately 90% occurring once. The sequences come from CD4+ or CD8+ T cells sorted from blood, collected in a trial of the OX40 agonist ivuxolimab. The receptors derive from an adult with an advanced solid tumor such as melanoma, head and neck, liver or kidney cancer.

Only a few counts were recorded for this clone. Here the CDR3 omits its conserved ending phenylalanine or tryptophan, so a read error is the likely source. No DNA is shown, since the ends of the CDR3 on it are uncertain; the CDR3 is the one TCRdb lists. This chain uses TRBV30 with TRBJ1-1; the D segment call TRBD1 is taken from the table without a DNA check. The CDR3 spans 11 amino acids, including both terminal residues. Germline lookup yields CDR1 GTSNPN and CDR2 SVGIG (reference sequence). The CDR3 sequence: CAWSVWDKIWV.

This chain connects TRBV12-1 to TRBJ1-5; TRBD1, the table's D call, was not compared with the DNA. TRBV12-1 counts as a pseudogene. The CDR3 contains 18 residues. CDR3 nucleotides: TGTGCCAGCAGCTTTTTTAGGGACAGGGGGTCGAGCAATCAGCCCCAGCATTTT. Amino acid sequence: CASSFFRDRGSSNQPQHF.

The CDR3 bases are TGTGCCAGCTCACCTCAGGACTCTAACACTGAAGCTTTCTTT. Its protein product is CASSPQDSNTEAFF. V is TRBV18 and J is TRBJ1-1; D unresolved. The CDR3 spans 14 residues. V lost 3 bases, J lost 2 bases, and 10 bases lay in between. The germline CDR1 and CDR2 sequences are KGHSH and LQKENI.

The chain uses TRBV5-1 and TRBJ1-1; D is unresolved. The CDR3 contains 14 residues. Germline CDR1 and CDR2: SGHRS and YFSETQ. The V end lost 0 bases, the J end lost 2 bases, and 8 bases lay between the germline ends. The chain's CDR3 is CASSLDSVNTEAFF. CDR3 DNA sequence: TGCGCCAGCAGCTTGGACAGTGTTAACACTGAAGCTTTCTTT.

This sequence joins TRBV25-1 and TRBJ1-5, with D hard to call. Deletions cut 1 base from V and 3 bases from J, with 7 bases between. The CDR3 has 14 amino acids. Germline CDR1 and CDR2: MGHDK and SYGVNS. The CDR3 sequence is CASSELAYNQPQHF. The CDR3 DNA follows: TGTGCCAGCAGTGAATTGGCGTACAATCAGCCCCAGCATTTT.

The V gene is TRBV25-1, the J gene TRBJ1-1, with 7 bases identical to TRBD1. CDR1 is MGHDK and CDR2 is SYGVNS in the germline V gene. The trim removed 1 base at V and 5 bases at J, leaving 4 bases unmatched. The CDR3 sequence is 14 residues long. The CDR3 is CASSESLRGTEAFF. As DNA, the CDR3 is TGTGCCAGCAGTGAATCCCTCAGGGGGACTGAAGCTTTCTTT.

This clone was recorded only once. This sequence joins TRBV2 and TRBJ2-2; 7 bases are a match to TRBD1. CDR3 length: 16 amino acids. V shed 8 bases, J shed 5 bases, and the junction held 14 bases outside the gene matches. Germline lookup yields CDR1 SNHLY and CDR2 FYNNEI. This CDR3 reads CASLLDSGTATGELFF. DNA of the CDR3: TGTGCCAGCTTGTTAGACTCCGGGACAGCTACCGGGGAGCTGTTTTTT.

This chain joins TRBV7-2 and TRBJ2-7, with D hard to call. This CDR3 contains 14 residues. V lost 4 bases and J lost 1, with 11 bases in between. CDR1 SGHTA and CDR2 FQGNSA come from the germline V gene. CDR3 DNA: TGTGCCAGCAGCTCAGGAAGAGGATCCTACGAGCAGTACTTC. This translates into CASSSGRGSYEQYF. The variable domain in full, with the rest retrieved from reference TRBV7-2 and TRBJ2-7, is GAGVSQSPSNKVTEKGKDVELRCDPISGHTALYWYRQSLGQGLEFLIYFQGNSAPDKSGLPSDRFSAERTGGSVSTLTIQRTQQEDSAVYLCASSSGRGSYEQYFGPGTRLTVT.

The chain uses TRBV21-1 and TRBJ2-6; the D segment call TRBD1 is taken from the table without a DNA check. TRBV21-1 is marked as a pseudogene. This CDR3 has 18 residues. CDR3 region: CASSNSGTGFAGANVLTF. The CDR3 nucleotides read TGTGCCAGCAGCAACTCCGGGACAGGGTTTGCTGGGGCCAACGTCCTGACTTTC.

The J gene is TRBJ1-5, the V gene TRBV10-3; no firm D call. In germline, CDR1 is ENHRY, CDR2 SYGVKD. Trimming left V 1 base short and J 4 bases short, with 11 bases between. The CDR3 runs 15 residues. The CDR3 bases are TGTGCCATCAGTGAGTGGACGGGCCTAAATCAGCCCCAGCATTTT. This encodes CAISEWTGLNQPQHF.

The gene calls are TRBV28 and TRBJ1-4, with 9 bases that match TRBD1. V lost 5 bases and J lost 8; bases outside the gene matches: 15. Germline-derived CDR1 and CDR2 are MDHEN and SYDVKM. The CDR3 has 17 residues. CDR3 nucleotide sequence: TGTGCCAGCAGTCCCGACAGGGGGTACTCCCGCGGGGAAAAACTGTTTTTT. Translated: CASSPDRGYSRGEKLFF.

This chain links TRBV14 with TRBJ2-1; D not certain. CDR3 length: 11 amino acids. Trimming removed 3 bases at V and 6 bases at J, with 3 bases between. Germline V lookup: CDR1 SGHDN, CDR2 FVKESK. CDR3 coding DNA: TGTGCCAGCAGCCACGGCAATGAGCAGTTCTTC. It codes for CASSHGNEQFF.

The rearrangement uses TRBV2 and TRBJ1-5, with TRBD1 matching 8 bases. The germline gives CDR1 SNHLY, CDR2 FYNNEI. This CDR3 has 14 residues. After removal of 6 bases from V and 1 base from J, the junction contained 2 bases not matched to a gene. The CDR3 coding sequence is TGTGCCAGCAGCCAGGGGGCAAGCAATCAGCCCCAGCATTTT. Translation gives CASSQGASNQPQHF. The entire variable domain, with the rest obtained from reference TRBV2 and TRBJ1-5, is as follows: EPEVTQTPSHQVTQMGQEVILRCVPISNHLYFYWYRQILGQKVEFLVSFYNNEISEKSEIFDDQFSVERPDGSNFTLKIRSTKLEDSAMYFCASSQGASNQPQHFGDGTRLSIL.

This rearrangement joins TRBV6-1 to TRBJ2-7; D is tentatively TRBD1 or TRBD2 (6 bases each). V gave up 7 bases and J gave up 7 bases, with 23 bases separating them. CDR3 length: 15 residues. The germline gives CDR1 MNHNS, CDR2 SASEGT. In DNA, the CDR3 is TGTGCCAGCACTCGAGACAGCCGGGGGCCCAGGGAGCAGTACTTC. Encoded protein: CASTRDSRGPREQYF.

The chain carries TRBV19 and TRBJ2-7; 9 nucleotides agree with TRBD1. After removal of 7 bases from V and 4 bases from J, the junction contained 5 bases not matched to a gene. The CDR3 runs 13 residues. In germline, CDR1 is LNHDA, CDR2 SQIVND (reference sequence). DNA of the CDR3: TGTGCCAGTACTAAGGGACAGGGTTACGAGCAGTACTTC. It translates to CASTKGQGYEQYF.

This sequence joins TRBV28 and TRBJ1-5; TRBD1 aligns across 7 bases. The germline gives CDR1 MDHEN, CDR2 SYDVKM. V was clipped by 5 bases and J by 6 bases; unmatched bases: 10. This CDR3 comprises 15 residues. CDR3 sequence: CASSPPDRVGQPQHF. The CDR3 region has the DNA TGTGCCAGCAGTCCACCCGACAGGGTTGGTCAGCCCCAGCATTTT.

This clone has more than one count but fewer than ten. The V call is TRBV14, the J call TRBJ2-3; TRBD2 might be the D (5 bases). CDR1 is SGHDN and CDR2 is FVKESK in the germline V gene. Trimming took off 0 bases at V and 0 bases at J, with 7 bases between the two ends. The CDR3 spans 15 residues. The CDR3 loop is CASSQDRTSTDTQYF. In nucleotides, the CDR3 is TGTGCCAGCAGCCAAGACAGGACTAGCACAGATACGCAGTATTTT.

The V and J genes are TRBV5-1 and TRBJ2-1; D may be TRBD1 or TRBD2 (6 bases each). V lost 7 bases and J 1 base, leaving 18 bases between the germline ends. The CDR3 length is 16 residues. Germline V lookup: CDR1 SGHRS, CDR2 YFSETQ. Here the CDR3 reads CASVKGGSSSYNEQFF. CDR3 coding DNA: TGCGCCAGCGTAAAGGGGGGCTCCTCATCCTACAATGAGCAGTTCTTC.

V usage is TRBV6-5 and J usage is TRBJ1-1, with unresolved D. CDR1 MNHEY and CDR2 SVGAGI come from the germline V gene. This CDR3 has 12 residues. Trimming stripped 4 bases from V and 10 bases from J, with 13 bases between. The CDR3 here is CASSSPGEGAFF. The CDR3 DNA sequence: TGTGCCAGCAGTTCACCCGGTGAAGGAGCTTTCTTT.